What follows are 21 T cell receptor beta chains derived from one specimen sequenced in a study of blood T cell repertoires in COVID-19 (dated by TCRdb to the early 2020s). To prepare the library, the immunoSEQ multiplex PCR assay was applied. TCRdb took over this immuneACCESS table, retaining in-frame rearrangements with V and J assigned. Such tables are incomplete; in checked studies, under half of the missing clones stem from an unresolved V gene, and the remainder is unexplained. The table for this sample lists around 250,000 clones; about nine tenths of them were counted only once. Clones ranked in the top ten supply about 16% of the sample. Sequenced material: PBMCs or T cells enriched from blood (not recorded which). The origin of the receptors is a man younger than 30 who had recovered from COVID-19.

The chain carries TRBV5-1 and TRBJ2-2, with D possibly TRBD2 on 5 matching bases. The CDR3 is made up of 16 amino acids. Germline values: CDR1 SGHRS, CDR2 YFSETQ. Trimming took 2 bases from V and 1 from J, leaving 12 bases between them. The CDR3, as DNA: TGCGCCAGCAGCTTATTAGGGAGTGGGAACACCGGGGAGCTGTTTTTT. It translates to CASSLLGSGNTGELFF.

For the CDR3, the DNA is TGTGCCAGCAGCTTTGTTAAGGCGGGACGTGGCTTCAATGAGCAGTTCTTC. Translation: CASSFVKAGRGFNEQFF. The rearrangement links TRBV7-9 to TRBJ2-1; possibly TRBD2 for D (6 bases). The germline V and J ends were trimmed by 3 bases and 6 bases, with 21 bases remaining between them. Germline V gene data show CDR1 as SEHNR and CDR2 as FQNEAQ (reference sequence). This CDR3 contains 17 residues. Combining the CDR3 with reference TRBV7-9 and TRBJ2-1 gives the whole variable domain DTGVSQNPRHKITKRGQNVTFRCDPISEHNRLYWYRQTLGQGPEFLTYFQNEAQLEKSRLLSDRFSAERPKGSFSTLEIQRTEQGDSAMYLCASSFVKAGRGFNEQFFGPGTRLTVL.

This clone appeared once. The rearrangement uses TRBV27 and TRBJ1-2; TRBD1 agrees at 8 bases. Germline assignment: CDR1 MNHEY and CDR2 SMNVEV (reference sequence). The trim removed 6 bases at V and 1 base at J, leaving 7 bases unmatched. The CDR3 extends over 15 amino acids. The CDR3 DNA follows: TGTGCCAGCAGCCCCGGGACAGGTCATAACTATGGCTACACCTTC. Its translation: CASSPGTGHNYGYTF.

V gene TRBV29-1 combines with J gene TRBJ1-1; D not resolved. Germline V lookup: CDR1 SQVTM, CDR2 ANQGSEA. Trimming left V 4 bases short and J 2 bases short, with 11 bases between. The CDR3 runs to 13 residues. CDR3 sequence reads: CSVGRGRNTEAFF. The DNA of the CDR3 is TGCAGCGTTGGTCGCGGGCGTAACACTGAAGCTTTCTTT.

The J gene is TRBJ1-5, the V gene TRBV6-1; D remains unclear. The CDR3 spans 17 residues. Deletions cut 3 bases from V and 0 bases from J, with 15 bases between. CDR1 is MNHNS, CDR2 SASEGT, per germline. Here the CDR3 reads CASSDPEGGYSNQPQHF. CDR3 in DNA: TGTGCCAGCAGTGACCCCGAGGGCGGGTATAGCAATCAGCCCCAGCATTTT.

The rearrangement joins TRBV9 to TRBJ2-1; TRBD2 aligns across 15 bases. V trimming: 3 bases; J trimming: 9 bases; junction bases outside the gene matches: 4. The CDR3 length is 15 residues. CDR1 is SGDLS, CDR2 YYNGEE, per germline. CDR3 protein: CASSGTSGRVGEQFF. The CDR3 region has the DNA TGTGCCAGCAGCGGGACTAGCGGGAGGGTCGGTGAGCAGTTCTTC.

The chain links TRBV28 to TRBJ1-1, with a weak D call TRBD1 (5 bases). The CDR3 runs to 13 residues. The germline CDR1 and CDR2 sequences are MDHEN and SYDVKM. The germline V and J ends were trimmed by 2 bases and 11 bases, with 15 bases remaining between them. CDR3 sequence reads: CASSLVQAPGAFF. DNA for the CDR3: TGTGCCAGCAGTTTAGTACAGGCCCCTGGGGCTTTCTTT.

This clone was detected only once. This chain joins TRBV19 and TRBJ1-1; 7 bases align to TRBD1. Germline-derived CDR1 and CDR2 are LNHDA and SQIVND (reference sequence). This CDR3 is 12 amino acids long. Losses at the gene ends were 7 bases for V and 4 bases for J; bases not matched to a gene: 3. The CDR3 sequence: CASKAGGTEAFF. In DNA form, the CDR3 reads TGTGCCAGTAAGGCAGGGGGCACTGAAGCTTTCTTT.

CDR3 coding DNA: TGTGCCAGCAGCTTAGAGGGACTATACTACGAGCAGTACTTC. This translates into CASSLEGLYYEQYF. The chain carries TRBV7-2 and TRBJ2-7; 7 nucleotides match TRBD2. CDR1 is SGHTA, CDR2 FQGNSA, per germline. This CDR3 has 14 residues. V was pared by 1 base and J by 3 bases, with 3 bases of the junction left unmatched.

Points on this clone: The same CDR3 can be traced to other DNA sequences in this sample. V is TRBV10-3 and J is TRBJ1-2; D not certain. The V end lost 3 bases, the J end lost 1 base, and 3 bases lay between the germline ends. The CDR3 consists of 12 residues. CDR1 ENHRY and CDR2 SYGVKD come from the germline V gene. Here the CDR3 reads CAISDSNYGYTF. CDR3 nucleotides: TGTGCCATCAGTGACAGTAACTATGGCTACACCTTC.

The V and J genes are TRBV2 and TRBJ1-3; the match to TRBD1 covers 8 bases. Trimming took 6 bases from V and 0 from J; bases not matched to a gene: 4. Looked up from germline, CDR1 is SNHLY and CDR2 is FYNNEI. This CDR3 is 15 amino acids long. The CDR3 nucleotides read TGTGCCAGCAGACAGGACAGGGCCTCTGGAAACACCATATATTTT. It yields the protein CASRQDRASGNTIYF.

The rearrangement joins TRBV9 to TRBJ2-5; 8 nucleotides line up with TRBD1. CDR3 size: 18 residues. Losses at the gene ends were 0 bases for V and 2 bases for J; bases not matched to a gene: 12. Germline CDR1 is SGDLS and CDR2 is YYNGEE. The CDR3 protein is CASSVGQGNYFVQETQYF. The CDR3 nucleotides are TGTGCCAGCAGCGTAGGACAGGGGAACTACTTCGTACAAGAGACCCAGTACTTC.

This clone showed up just once. The chain recombines TRBV7-9 with TRBJ2-5; 12 bases agree with TRBD1. V shed 5 bases and J 5 bases; nucleotides not matched to a gene: 6. The CDR3 contains 15 residues. CDR1 and CDR2 from the germline V gene are SEHNR and FQNEAQ (reference sequence). CDR3 sequence: CASSEGQGAGETQYF. CDR3 bases: TGTGCCAGCAGCGAGGGACAGGGGGCTGGCGAGACCCAGTACTTC.

This clone has a single count. The chain combines TRBV5-8 with TRBJ1-1; weak D call: TRBD1 (6 bases). Per germline, CDR1 SGHTS and CDR2 YDEGEE. The V gene lost 6 bases and the J gene lost 4 bases, with 16 bases spanning the gap. CDR3 length equals 14 residues. CDR3 sequence (DNA): TGTGCCAGCACCTCCAGGGGTTTTGGCACTGAAGCTTTCTTT. As protein: CASTSRGFGTEAFF.

CDR3 bases: TGTGCCAGCAGCCCACTTCCGGGCGGGGGGCGCGCGGGCAATCAGCCCCAGCATTTT. Translated: CASSPLPGGGRAGNQPQHF. V is TRBV27 and J is TRBJ1-5, with a weak D call TRBD1 (6 bases). Trimming stripped 6 bases from V and 2 bases from J, with 26 bases between. The CDR3 extends over 19 amino acids. The germline CDR1 and CDR2 sequences are MNHEY and SMNVEV (reference sequence).

This chain connects TRBV28 to TRBJ2-5, with a tentative D call TRBD2 (5 bases). This CDR3 is built from 13 residues. CDR1 is MDHEN and CDR2 is SYDVKM in the germline V gene. V was clipped by 5 bases and J by 2 bases, with 9 bases between them. CDR3: CASSMGVQETQYF. Written as DNA, the CDR3 is TGTGCCAGCAGTATGGGAGTTCAAGAGACCCAGTACTTC.

The V call is TRBV27, the J call TRBJ2-1; 7 bases map to TRBD1. V trimming: 8 bases; J trimming: 4 bases; junction bases outside the gene matches: 11. This CDR3 is 15 amino acids long. CDR1 MNHEY and CDR2 SMNVEV come from the germline V gene (reference sequence). CDR3 sequence (DNA): TGTGCCAGCTACGGGGCAGGGGGTTCGTACAATGAGCAGTTCTTC. Its protein is CASYGAGGSYNEQFF.

The CDR3 loop is CASSSRAMNTEAFF. The CDR3 region has the DNA TGTGCCAGCAGCAGCAGGGCCATGAACACTGAAGCTTTCTTT. The V gene is TRBV11-3, the J gene TRBJ1-1, with a tentative D call TRBD1 (5 bases). CDR1 and CDR2 (germline): SGHNT, YENEEA. V was shortened by 5 bases and J by 0 bases, with 10 bases between the two germline ends. The CDR3 contains 14 residues.

This clone was seen more than once but under ten times. The CDR3 nucleotides are TGTGCCAGCAGACCCCGGGGAGATCGGTATGGCTACACCTTC. It specifies CASRPRGDRYGYTF. V gene TRBV2 combines with J gene TRBJ1-2; D not resolved. Deletions cut 6 bases from V and 5 bases from J, with 16 bases between. Germline V gives CDR1 SNHLY, CDR2 FYNNEI. The CDR3 loop spans 14 amino acids.

The V gene is TRBV5-6, the J gene TRBJ1-1; D perhaps matches TRBD1 (5 bases). The V end was cut by 5 bases, the J end by 0 bases, with 8 bases between. The CDR3 length is 13 residues. Germline CDR1 reads SGHDT; CDR2 reads YYEEEE. The DNA for the CDR3 is TGTGCCAGCAGTTACAGGCTGAACACTGAAGCTTTCTTT. Translating it yields CASSYRLNTEAFF.

This clone has only a few counts. The genes are TRBV30 and TRBJ1-1; D might be TRBD1 (5 bases). Germline CDR1 GTSNPN, CDR2 SVGIG (reference sequence). This CDR3 is built from 14 residues. The V end was cut by 0 bases, the J end by 11 bases, with 19 bases between. CDR3 DNA sequence: TGTGCCTGGAGTGTACGATCGGTCGCAGGGATCGCTTTCTTT. This codes for CAWSVRSVAGIAFF. The full variable domain, with the rest looked up from reference TRBV30 and TRBJ1-1, is SQTIHQWPATLVQPVGSPLSLECTVEGTSNPNLYWYRQAAGRGLQLLFYSVGIGQISSEVPQNLSASRPQDRQFILSSKKLLLSDSGFYLCAWSVRSVAGIAFFGQGTRLTVV.